These 2 T cell receptor beta chains were all obtained from the same sample, sequenced in a study of T cell therapy after organ transplantation. No antigen has been assigned to these receptors. Regarding time point: 4-8 weeks after completion of therapy. Profiled with immunoSEQ multiplex PCR; TCRdb holds only in-frame clones, not every one. The sample holds about 500 clones, approximately 80% seen once. Sequencing was performed on CD8+ T cells from blood, taken after autologous CMV-specific T cell therapy. The receptors derive from a human patient who had received a solid organ transplant and had CMV disease. Some T cells may be provided by the graft donor.

V is TRBV19 and J is TRBJ1-2; D ambiguous. V shed 6 bases and J shed 6 bases, with 14 bases lying between them. The germline CDR1 and CDR2 sequences are LNHDA and SQIVND (reference sequence). This CDR3 region has 13 residues. CDR3 loop: CASRNGSPNGYTF. The CDR3 DNA reads TGTGCCAGTAGGAACGGGTCCCCAAATGGCTACACCTTC.

The genes are TRBV15 and TRBJ1-2; D ambiguous. Germline V gives CDR1 LNHNV, CDR2 YYDKDF (reference sequence). V lost 5 bases and J 5 bases, leaving 12 bases between the germline ends. This CDR3 has 13 amino acids. In DNA, the CDR3 is TGTGCCACCAGCTATCGGACCCGGTATGGCTACACCTTC. This gives the protein CATSYRTRYGYTF.